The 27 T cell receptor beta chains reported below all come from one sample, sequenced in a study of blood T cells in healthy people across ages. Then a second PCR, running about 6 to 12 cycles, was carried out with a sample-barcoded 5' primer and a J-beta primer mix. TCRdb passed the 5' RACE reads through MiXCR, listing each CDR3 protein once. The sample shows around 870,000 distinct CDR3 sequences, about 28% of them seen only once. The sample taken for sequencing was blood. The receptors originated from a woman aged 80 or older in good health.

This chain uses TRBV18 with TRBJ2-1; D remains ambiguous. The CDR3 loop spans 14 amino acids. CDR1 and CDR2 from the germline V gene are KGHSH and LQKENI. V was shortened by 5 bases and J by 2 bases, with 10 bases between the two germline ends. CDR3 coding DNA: TGTGCCAGCTCAGAGTCCCGGACCTACAATGAGCAGTTCTTC. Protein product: CASSESRTYNEQFF.

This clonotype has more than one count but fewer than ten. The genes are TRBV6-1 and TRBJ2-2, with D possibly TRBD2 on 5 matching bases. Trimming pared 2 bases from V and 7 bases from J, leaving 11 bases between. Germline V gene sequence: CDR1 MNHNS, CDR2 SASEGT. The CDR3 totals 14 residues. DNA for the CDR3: TGTGCCAGCAGTGAATTGAGGGAGAGCGGGGAGCTGTTTTTT. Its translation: CASSELRESGELFF.

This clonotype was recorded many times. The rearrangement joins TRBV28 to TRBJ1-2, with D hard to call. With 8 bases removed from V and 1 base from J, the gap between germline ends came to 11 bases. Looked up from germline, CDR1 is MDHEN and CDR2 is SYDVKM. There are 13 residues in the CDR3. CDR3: CASAGNGNYGYTF. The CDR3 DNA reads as TGTGCCAGCGCCGGGAACGGTAACTATGGCTACACCTTC.

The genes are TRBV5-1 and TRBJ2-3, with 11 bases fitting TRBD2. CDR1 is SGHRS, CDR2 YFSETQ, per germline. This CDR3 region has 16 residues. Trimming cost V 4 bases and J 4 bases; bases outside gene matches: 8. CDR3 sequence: CASSRNVAGGADTQYF. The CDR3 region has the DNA TGCGCCAGCAGCCGCAATGTAGCGGGGGGGGCAGATACGCAGTATTTT.

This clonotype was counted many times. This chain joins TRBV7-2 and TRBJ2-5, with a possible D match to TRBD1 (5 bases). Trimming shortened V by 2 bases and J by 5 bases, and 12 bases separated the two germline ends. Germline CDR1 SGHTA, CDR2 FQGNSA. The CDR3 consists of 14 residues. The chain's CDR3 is CASSLRQLGETQYF. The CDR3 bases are TGTGCCAGCAGCTTAAGACAGCTGGGGGAGACCCAGTACTTC.

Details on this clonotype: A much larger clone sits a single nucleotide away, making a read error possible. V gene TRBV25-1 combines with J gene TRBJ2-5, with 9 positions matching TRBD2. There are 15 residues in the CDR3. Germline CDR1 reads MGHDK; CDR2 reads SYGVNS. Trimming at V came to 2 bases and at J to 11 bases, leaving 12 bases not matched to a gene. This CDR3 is CASSEGGGASKGQYF. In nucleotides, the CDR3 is TGTGCCAGCAGTGAAGGCGGGGGGGCCTCTAAAGGGCAGTACTTC.

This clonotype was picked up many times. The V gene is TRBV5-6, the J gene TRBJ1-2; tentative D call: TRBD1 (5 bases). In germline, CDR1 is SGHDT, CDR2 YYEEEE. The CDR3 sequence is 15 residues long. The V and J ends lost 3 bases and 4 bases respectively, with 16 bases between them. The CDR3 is CASSSGTPTTYGYTF. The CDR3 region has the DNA TGTGCCAGCAGCTCAGGGACTCCCACCACCTATGGCTACACCTTC.

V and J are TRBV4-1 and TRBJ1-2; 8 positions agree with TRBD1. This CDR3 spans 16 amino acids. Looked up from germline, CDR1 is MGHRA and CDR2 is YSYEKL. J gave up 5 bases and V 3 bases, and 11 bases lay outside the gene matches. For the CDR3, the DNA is TGCGCCAGCAGCCACGGACAGGGTCCCAACTATTATGGCTACACCTTC. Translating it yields CASSHGQGPNYYGYTF.

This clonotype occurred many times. For the CDR3, the DNA is TGTGCCAGCGGCCTAGCGGGGGAGCACAATGAGCAGTTCTTC. It encodes CASGLAGEHNEQFF. The chain uses TRBV12-3 or TRBV12-4 and TRBJ2-1; TRBD2 matches 10 bases. V gave up 8 bases and J gave up 5 bases; unmatched junction bases: 6. The CDR3 loop spans 14 amino acids.

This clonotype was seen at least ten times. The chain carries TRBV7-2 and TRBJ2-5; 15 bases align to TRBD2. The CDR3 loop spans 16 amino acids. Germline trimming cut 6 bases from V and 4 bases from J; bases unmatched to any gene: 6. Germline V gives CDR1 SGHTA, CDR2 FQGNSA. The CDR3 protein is CASRHGLAGGPETQYF. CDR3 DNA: TGTGCCAGCAGACACGGACTAGCGGGGGGGCCAGAGACCCAGTACTTC. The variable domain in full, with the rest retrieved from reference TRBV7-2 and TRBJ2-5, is GAGVSQSPSNKVTEKGKDVELRCDPISGHTALYWYRQSLGQGLEFLIYFQGNSAPDKSGLPSDRFSAERTGGSVSTLTIQRTQQEDSAVYLCASRHGLAGGPETQYFGPGTRLLVL.

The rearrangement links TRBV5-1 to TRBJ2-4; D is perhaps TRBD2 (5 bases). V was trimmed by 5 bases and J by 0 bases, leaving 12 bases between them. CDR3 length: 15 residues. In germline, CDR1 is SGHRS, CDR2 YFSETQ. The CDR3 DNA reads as TGCGCCAGCAGTTGGACTGGCGGAGCCAAAAACATTCAGTACTTC. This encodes CASSWTGGAKNIQYF.

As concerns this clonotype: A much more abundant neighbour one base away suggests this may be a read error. CDR3 coding DNA: TGTGCCGGCATCCTTCGAGGGGGCCCTTGGACCCAGTACTTC. Residues: CAGILRGGPWTQYF. The rearrangement joins TRBV9 to TRBJ2-5; 7 nucleotides agree with TRBD1. Unmatched junction bases numbered 16, after V lost 10 bases and J lost 7 bases. In germline, CDR1 is SGDLS, CDR2 YYNGEE. The CDR3 has 14 residues.

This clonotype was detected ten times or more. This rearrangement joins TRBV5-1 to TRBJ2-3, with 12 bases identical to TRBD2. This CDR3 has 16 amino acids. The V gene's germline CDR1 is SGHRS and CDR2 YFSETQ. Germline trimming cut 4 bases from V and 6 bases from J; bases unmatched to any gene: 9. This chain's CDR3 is CASSPTLAGGRDTQYF. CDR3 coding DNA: TGCGCCAGCAGCCCCACTCTAGCGGGGGGGCGTGATACGCAGTATTTT.

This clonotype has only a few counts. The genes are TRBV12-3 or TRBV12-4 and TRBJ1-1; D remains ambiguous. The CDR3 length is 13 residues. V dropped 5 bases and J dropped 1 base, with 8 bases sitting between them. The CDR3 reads CASSKSENTEAFF. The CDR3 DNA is TGTGCCAGCAGTAAATCAGAGAACACTGAAGCTTTCTTT.

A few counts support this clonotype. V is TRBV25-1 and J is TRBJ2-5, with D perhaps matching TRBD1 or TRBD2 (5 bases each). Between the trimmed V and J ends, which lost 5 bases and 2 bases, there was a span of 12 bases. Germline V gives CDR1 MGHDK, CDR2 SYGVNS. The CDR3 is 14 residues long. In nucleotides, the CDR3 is TGTGCCAGCAGTCTCCAGGGCGGGCAAGAGACCCAGTACTTC. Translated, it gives CASSLQGGQETQYF.

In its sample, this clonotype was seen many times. The DNA for the CDR3 is TGTGCCAGCAGTCCCCAGTTGCATGAGCAGTTCTTC. Translated, it gives CASSPQLHEQFF. The V gene is TRBV6-1, the J gene TRBJ2-1; D not certain. This CDR3 has 12 residues. Germline V CDR1 and CDR2: MNHNS, SASEGT. V lost 5 bases, J lost 8 bases, and 10 bases lay in between.

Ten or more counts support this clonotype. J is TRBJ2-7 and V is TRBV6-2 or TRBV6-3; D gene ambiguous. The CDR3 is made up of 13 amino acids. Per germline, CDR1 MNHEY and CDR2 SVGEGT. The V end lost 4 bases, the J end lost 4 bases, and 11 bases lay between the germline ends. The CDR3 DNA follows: TGTGCCAGCAGTTCCAACCTTAGATACGAGCAGTACTTC. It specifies CASSSNLRYEQYF.

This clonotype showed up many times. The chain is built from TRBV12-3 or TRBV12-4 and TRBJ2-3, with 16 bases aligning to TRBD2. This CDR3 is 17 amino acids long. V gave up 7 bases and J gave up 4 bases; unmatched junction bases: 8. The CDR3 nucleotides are TGTGCCAGCAAAGGGGGGACTAGCGGGGGGGCTGCAGATACGCAGTATTTT. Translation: CASKGGTSGGAADTQYF.

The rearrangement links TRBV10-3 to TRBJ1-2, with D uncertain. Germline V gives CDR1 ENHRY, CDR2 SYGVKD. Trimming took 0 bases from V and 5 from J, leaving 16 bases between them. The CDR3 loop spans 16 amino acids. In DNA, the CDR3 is TGTGCCATCAGTGAGTCCAACAAGAGGGCGGATTATGGCTACACCTTC. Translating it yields CAISESNKRADYGYTF.

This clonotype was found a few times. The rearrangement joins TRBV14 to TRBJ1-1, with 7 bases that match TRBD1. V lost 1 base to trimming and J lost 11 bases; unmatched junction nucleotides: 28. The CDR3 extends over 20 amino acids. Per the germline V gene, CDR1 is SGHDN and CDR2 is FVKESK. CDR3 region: CASSQVQLNKDRLIGSTAFF. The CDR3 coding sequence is TGTGCCAGCAGCCAAGTCCAACTCAACAAGGACAGGTTAATAGGTAGTACGGCTTTCTTT.

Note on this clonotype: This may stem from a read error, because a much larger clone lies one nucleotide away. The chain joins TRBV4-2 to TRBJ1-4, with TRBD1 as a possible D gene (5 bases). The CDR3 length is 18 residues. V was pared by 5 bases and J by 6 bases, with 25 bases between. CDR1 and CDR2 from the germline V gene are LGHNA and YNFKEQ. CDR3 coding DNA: TGTGCCAGCAGCACCCGAAACAGGAGCCGACCGACTGATGAAAAACTGTTTTTT. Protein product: CASSTRNRSRPTDEKLFF.

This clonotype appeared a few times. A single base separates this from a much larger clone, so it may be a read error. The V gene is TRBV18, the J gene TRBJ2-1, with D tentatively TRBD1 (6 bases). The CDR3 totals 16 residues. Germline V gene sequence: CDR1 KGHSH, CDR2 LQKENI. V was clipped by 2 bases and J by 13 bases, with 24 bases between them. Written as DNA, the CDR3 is TGTGCCAGCTCACCAATGAAGGGGGACCAACTGGAGACCCAGTTCTTC. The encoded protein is CASSPMKGDQLETQFF.

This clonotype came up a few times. CDR3 region: CASSSLGQGAGNEQFF. The CDR3, as DNA: TGTGCCAGCAGTTCCCTAGGACAGGGGGCTGGGAATGAGCAGTTCTTC. This rearrangement joins TRBV27 to TRBJ2-1; 11 bases match TRBD1. This CDR3 is 16 amino acids long. V was clipped by 4 bases and J by 7 bases; unmatched bases: 9. Germline V gives CDR1 MNHEY, CDR2 SMNVEV (reference sequence).

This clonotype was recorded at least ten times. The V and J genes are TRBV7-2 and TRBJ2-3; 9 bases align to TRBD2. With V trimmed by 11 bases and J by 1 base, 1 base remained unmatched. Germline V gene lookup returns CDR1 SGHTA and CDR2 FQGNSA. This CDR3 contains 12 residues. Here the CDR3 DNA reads TGTGCCGCGGGGGGGGGCACAGATACGCAGTATTTT. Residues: CAAGGGTDTQYF.

CDR3 residues: CASGASHGELFF. CDR3 in DNA: TGTGCCAGCGGGGCTAGTCACGGGGAGCTGTTTTTT. The chain carries TRBV2 and TRBJ2-2; TRBD1 might be the D (5 bases). There are 12 residues in the CDR3. Germline V gives CDR1 SNHLY, CDR2 FYNNEI. Trimming removed 8 bases at V and 7 bases at J, with 11 bases between.

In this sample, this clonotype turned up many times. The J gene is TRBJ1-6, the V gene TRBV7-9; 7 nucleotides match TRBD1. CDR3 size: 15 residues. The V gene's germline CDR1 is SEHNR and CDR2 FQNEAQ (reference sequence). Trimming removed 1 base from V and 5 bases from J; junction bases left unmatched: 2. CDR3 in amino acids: CASSLGDSHNSPLHF. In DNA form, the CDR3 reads TGTGCCAGCAGCTTAGGGGACAGTCATAATTCACCCCTCCACTTT.

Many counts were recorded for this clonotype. The CDR3 bases are TGTGCCAGCAGCTCCCGATTTACTAGCGCTGAGCAGTTCTTC. Encoded protein: CASSSRFTSAEQFF. The chain uses TRBV7-9 and TRBJ2-1; 7 nucleotides align to TRBD2. Germline CDR1 SEHNR, CDR2 FQNEAQ (reference sequence). V lost 4 bases, J lost 9 bases, and 9 bases stayed unmatched. This CDR3 has 14 amino acids.